One TCR beta chain is described in this entry. Many counts were recorded for this clonotype. Its antigen has not been determined. Qualities for individual bases were not recorded, and no much larger clone is one base off. The study was a case-control design nested within a healthcare worker cohort in London, UK, with weekly nasopharyngeal swab PCR tests and blood sampling. Healthcare workers were recruited during the week of the UK lockdown, between 23 and 31 March 2020, and followed weekly for up to about 15 weeks. The data belong to a study of early T cells in non-severe SARS-CoV-2 infection (dated by TCRdb to the early 2020s). At the level of the whole study: Bulk RNA from unsorted whole blood was used for TCR sequencing, so alpha and beta chains could not be paired. The research as a whole found: VDJdb matching was skewed toward anti-spike CD8 responses and likely underestimated virus-specific expansions, missing private and CD4 specificities.

Libraries came from 5' RACE. Sequencing used a NextSeq 500. The TCR library protocol attached unique molecular identifiers to individual cDNA molecules to correct for sequencing error and PCR bias. TCR alpha and beta chains were both sequenced, and the abundances of alpha and beta sequences in each sample were closely correlated with each other. In the source study's methods: V gene, J gene and CDR3 annotation of TCR sequences was performed with Decombinator V4. Expanded TCRs were defined as changing significantly between any two time points under a Poisson model with p below 0.0001. Abundances of TCRs were expressed as counts per million after normalisation to the total number of TCRs sequenced in each sample. TRAV1-2 paired with TRAJ12, TRAJ20 or TRAJ33 defined MAIT TCRs, while TRAV10 paired with TRAJ18 defined iNKT TCRs. VDJdb, accessed 1 November 2021, was searched for CMV, EBV and SARS-CoV-2 annotated TCRs, excluding TCRs annotated for multiple antigens. In-frame beta chains were kept once TCRdb had trimmed the public reads at Q25 with fastp and called clones with MiXCR. A single entry per CDR3 protein holds the most common genes and DNA from its merged rows. The V and J calls and clone size are TCRdb's, not the authors'. The sample records fewer than 40,000 distinct CDR3 sequences, roughly 4% of which are singletons. The top ten hold 5.9% of the sample.

Its CDR3 holds 15 amino acids, cysteine through phenylalanine. The kept DNA is CDR3 alone, 45 bases in frame from the first base. For this chain, trimming is 0 bases at the V end and 4 bases at the J end, and the number of junction bases without a gene match is 5. According to the germline V gene, CDR1 reads SGDLS and CDR2 reads YYNGEE. The chain links TRBV9 with TRBJ2-7, with 9 bases matching TRBD2. The sequencing input was whole blood. This TCR was sampled from an adult who was a healthcare worker with PCR-confirmed SARS-CoV-2 infection or an uninfected control (not recorded which). The encoded CDR3 is CASSVGVAGVYEQYF. The DNA reads TGTGCCAGCAGCGTAGGGGTAGCGGGAGTATACGAGCAGTACTTC.